A selection of T cell receptor beta chains follows, all from one sample in a study of PD-L1 blockade in urothelial cancer. Profiling relied on immunoSEQ multiplex PCR, and the TCRdb table lists in-frame clones only, not all of them. Counted here are about 130,000 clones, approximately 84% occurring once; the ten biggest clones make up 3.2%. Sequenced material: PBMCs, taken around atezolizumab (anti-PD-L1) treatment. These receptors came from a man aged 50-60 years with urothelial cancer. Each CDR3 is given without its conserved first and last residue. The order of the fields is V gene, CDR3 protein.

V: TRBV18
CDR3: ASSPRGHEGEKLF

V: TRBV7-9
CDR3: ASSFAGAGNTEAF

V: TRBV6-6
CDR3: ASNMDSSAKNIQY

V: TRBV30
CDR3: AWSPRGGNQPQH

V: TRBV5-1
CDR3: ASSIGGSSYNEQF

V: TRBV11-2
CDR3: ASRTTGSTGELF

V: TRBV21-1
CDR3: ARTRLPRGRKNTGELF

V: TRBV6-5
CDR3: ASSSGLAGYTDTQY

V: TRBV7-8
CDR3: ASSFFQNTEAF

V: TRBV2
CDR3: ASSSQGETQY

V: TRBV7-9
CDR3: ASSWGGLSSYNEQF

V: TRBV5-6
CDR3: ASSSRTSRQY

V: TRBV7-2
CDR3: ASSLGVGAGNSPLH

V: TRBV6-1
CDR3: ASSSRTDTEAF

V: TRBV7-6
CDR3: ASSLLGSNQPQH

V: TRBV13
CDR3: ATTGDGEQF

V: TRBV9
CDR3: ASSVAPQASSYEQY

V: TRBV27
CDR3: ASSLFRNTGELF

V: TRBV28
CDR3: ASSPTSGGTMTQY

V: TRBV19
CDR3: ASSIVGHLNTGELF

V: TRBV16
CDR3: ASSQFADSSYNEQF

V: TRBV6-6
CDR3: ASSPRGANTGELF

V: TRBV7-9
CDR3: ASSPTSGRAKNIQY

V: TRBV27
CDR3: ASRATGGSEQY

V: TRBV28
CDR3: ASSSPLTAPGANVLT

V: TRBV6-5
CDR3: ASSYRSGGRSSPLH

V: TRBV19
CDR3: ASSIYGGRAGDIQY

V: TRBV5-1
CDR3: ASSLAQNNEQF